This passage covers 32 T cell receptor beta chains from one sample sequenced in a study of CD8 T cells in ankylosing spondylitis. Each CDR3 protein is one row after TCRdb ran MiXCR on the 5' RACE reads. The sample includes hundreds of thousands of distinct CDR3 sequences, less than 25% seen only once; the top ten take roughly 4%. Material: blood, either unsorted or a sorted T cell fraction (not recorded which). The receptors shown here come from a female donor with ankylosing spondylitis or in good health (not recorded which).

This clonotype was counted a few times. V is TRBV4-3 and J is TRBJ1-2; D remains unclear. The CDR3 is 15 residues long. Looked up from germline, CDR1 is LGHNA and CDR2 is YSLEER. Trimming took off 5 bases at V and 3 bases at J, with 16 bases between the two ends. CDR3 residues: CASSFRASEDYGYTF. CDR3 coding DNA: TGCGCCAGCAGCTTCCGGGCCTCTGAGGACTATGGCTACACCTTC.

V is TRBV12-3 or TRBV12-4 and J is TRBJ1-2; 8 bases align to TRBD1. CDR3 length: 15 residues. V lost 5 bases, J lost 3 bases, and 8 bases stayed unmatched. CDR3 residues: CASSLGQGRDYGYTF. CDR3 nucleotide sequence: TGTGCCAGCAGTCTTGGACAGGGACGAGACTATGGCTACACCTTC.

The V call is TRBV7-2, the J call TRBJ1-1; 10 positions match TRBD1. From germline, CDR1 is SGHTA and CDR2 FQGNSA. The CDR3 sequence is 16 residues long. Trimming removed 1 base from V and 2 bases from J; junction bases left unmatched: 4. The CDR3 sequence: CASSLVGTGVNTEAFF. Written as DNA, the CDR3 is TGTGCCAGCAGCTTAGTCGGGACAGGGGTAAACACTGAAGCTTTCTTT.

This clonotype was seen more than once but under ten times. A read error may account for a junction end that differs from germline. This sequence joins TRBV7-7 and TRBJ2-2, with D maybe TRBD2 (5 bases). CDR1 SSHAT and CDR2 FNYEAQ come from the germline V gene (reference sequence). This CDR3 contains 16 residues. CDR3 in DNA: TGTGCTAGCAGCTTAGCGCTGATAGCTAACACCGGGGAGCTGTTTTTT. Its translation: CASSLALIANTGELFF. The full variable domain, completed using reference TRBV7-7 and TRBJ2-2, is GAGVSQSPRYKVTKRGQDVTLRCDPISSHATLYWYQQALGQGPEFLTYFNYEAQPDKSGLPSDRFSAERPEGSISTLTIQRTEQRDSAMYRCASSLALIANTGELFFGEGSRLTVL.

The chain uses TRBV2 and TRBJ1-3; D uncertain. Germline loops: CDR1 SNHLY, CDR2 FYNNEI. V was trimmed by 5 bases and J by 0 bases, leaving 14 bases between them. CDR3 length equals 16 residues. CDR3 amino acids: CASSLGWFNSGNTIYF. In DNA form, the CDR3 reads TGTGCCAGCAGTCTGGGTTGGTTTAACTCTGGAAACACCATATATTTT.

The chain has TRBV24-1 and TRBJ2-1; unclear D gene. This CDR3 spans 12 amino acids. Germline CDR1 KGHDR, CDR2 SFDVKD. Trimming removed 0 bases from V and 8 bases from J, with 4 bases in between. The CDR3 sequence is CATSDLLDEQFF. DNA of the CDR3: TGTGCCACCAGTGATTTGTTGGATGAGCAGTTCTTC.

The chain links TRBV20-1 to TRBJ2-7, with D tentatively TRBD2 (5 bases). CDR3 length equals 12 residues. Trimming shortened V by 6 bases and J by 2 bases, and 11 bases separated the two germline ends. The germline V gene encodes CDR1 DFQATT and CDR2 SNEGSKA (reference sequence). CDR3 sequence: CSAQDSPYEQYF. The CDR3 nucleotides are TGCAGTGCCCAGGACTCCCCCTACGAGCAGTACTTC.

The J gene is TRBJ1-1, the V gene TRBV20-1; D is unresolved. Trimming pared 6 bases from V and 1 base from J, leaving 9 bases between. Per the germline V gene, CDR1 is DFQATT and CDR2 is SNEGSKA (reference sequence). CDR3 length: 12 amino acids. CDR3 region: CSAPKGNTEAFF. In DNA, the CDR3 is TGCAGTGCCCCGAAAGGGAACACTGAAGCTTTCTTT.

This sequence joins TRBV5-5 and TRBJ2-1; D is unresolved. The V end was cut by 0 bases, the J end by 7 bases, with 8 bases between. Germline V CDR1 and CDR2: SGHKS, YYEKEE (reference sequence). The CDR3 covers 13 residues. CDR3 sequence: CASSLVGANEQFF. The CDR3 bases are TGTGCCAGCAGCTTGGTGGGTGCTAATGAGCAGTTCTTC.

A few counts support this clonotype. The CDR3 DNA reads TGCAGTGTCGCGGGGAAGACTGAAAACTATGGCTACACCTTC. This sequence encodes CSVAGKTENYGYTF. The genes are TRBV20-1 and TRBJ1-2; D unresolved. Germline V gives CDR1 DFQATT, CDR2 SNEGSKA (reference sequence). CDR3 length: 14 amino acids. The V gene lost 7 bases and the J gene lost 2 bases, with 17 bases spanning the gap.

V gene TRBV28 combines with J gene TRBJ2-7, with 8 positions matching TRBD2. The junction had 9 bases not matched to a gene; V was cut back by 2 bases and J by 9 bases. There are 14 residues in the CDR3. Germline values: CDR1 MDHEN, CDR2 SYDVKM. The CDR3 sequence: CASSLPTSGGLQYF. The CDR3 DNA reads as TGTGCCAGCAGTTTACCCACTAGCGGAGGGTTGCAGTACTTC.

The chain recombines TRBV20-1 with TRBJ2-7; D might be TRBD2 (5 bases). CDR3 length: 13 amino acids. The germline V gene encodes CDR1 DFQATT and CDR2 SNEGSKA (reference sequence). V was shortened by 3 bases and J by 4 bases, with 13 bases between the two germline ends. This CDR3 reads CSASEGVPYEQYF. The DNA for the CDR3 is TGCAGTGCTAGTGAGGGAGTACCTTACGAGCAGTACTTC.

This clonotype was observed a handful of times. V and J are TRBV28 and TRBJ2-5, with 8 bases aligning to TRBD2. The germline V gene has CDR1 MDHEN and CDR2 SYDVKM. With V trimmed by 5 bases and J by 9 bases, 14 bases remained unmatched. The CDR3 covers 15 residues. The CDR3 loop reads CASSRLFGGAGAQYF. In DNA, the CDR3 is TGTGCCAGCAGTCGGCTTTTCGGGGGGGCCGGGGCCCAGTACTTC.

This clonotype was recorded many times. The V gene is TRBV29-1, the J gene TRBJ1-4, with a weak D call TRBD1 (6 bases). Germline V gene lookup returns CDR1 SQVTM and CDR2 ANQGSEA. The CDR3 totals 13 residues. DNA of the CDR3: TGCAGTGCCTCACCGACAGGAGGGGAAAAACTGTTTTTT. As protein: CSASPTGGEKLFF.

The CDR3 sequence is CASRWEDNTGELFF. The DNA for the CDR3 is TGTGCCAGCAGATGGGAGGATAACACCGGGGAGCTGTTTTTT. The chain is built from TRBV6-1 and TRBJ2-2; weak D call: TRBD2 (6 bases). Germline V lookup: CDR1 MNHNS, CDR2 SASEGT. The CDR3 is made up of 14 amino acids. V shed 6 bases and J shed 2 bases, with 10 bases lying between them.

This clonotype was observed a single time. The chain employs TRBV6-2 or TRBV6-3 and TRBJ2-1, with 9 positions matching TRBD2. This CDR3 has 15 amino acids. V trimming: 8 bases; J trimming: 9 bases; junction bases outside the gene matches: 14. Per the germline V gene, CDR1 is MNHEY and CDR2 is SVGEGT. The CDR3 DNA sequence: TGTGCCAGCGGACCAGCGGGAGGTTTAGGTGGTGAGCAGTTCTTC. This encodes CASGPAGGLGGEQFF.

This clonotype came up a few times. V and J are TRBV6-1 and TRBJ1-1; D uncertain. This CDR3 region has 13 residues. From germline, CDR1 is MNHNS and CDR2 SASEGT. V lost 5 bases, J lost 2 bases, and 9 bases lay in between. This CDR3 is CASSLGFNTEAFF. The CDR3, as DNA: TGTGCCAGCAGTCTCGGATTCAACACTGAAGCTTTCTTT.

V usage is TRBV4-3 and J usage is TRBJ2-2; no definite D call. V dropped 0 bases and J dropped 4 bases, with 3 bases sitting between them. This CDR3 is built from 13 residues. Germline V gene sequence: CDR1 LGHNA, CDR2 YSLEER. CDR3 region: CASSQEITGELFF. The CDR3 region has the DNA TGCGCCAGCAGCCAAGAGATCACCGGGGAGCTGTTTTTT.

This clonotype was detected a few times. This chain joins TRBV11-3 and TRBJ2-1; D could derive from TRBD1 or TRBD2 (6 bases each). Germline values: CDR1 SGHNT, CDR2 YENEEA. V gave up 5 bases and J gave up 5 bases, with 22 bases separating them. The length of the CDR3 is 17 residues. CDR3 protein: CASSPSRGLRVNNEQFF. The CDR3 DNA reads TGTGCCAGCAGCCCTTCCAGGGGACTCAGAGTCAACAATGAGCAGTTCTTC.

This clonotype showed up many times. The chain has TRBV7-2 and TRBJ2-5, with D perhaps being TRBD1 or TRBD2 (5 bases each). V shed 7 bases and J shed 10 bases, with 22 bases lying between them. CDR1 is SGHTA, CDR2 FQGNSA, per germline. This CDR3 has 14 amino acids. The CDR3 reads CASTPGRSGSDQYF. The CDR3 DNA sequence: TGTGCCAGCACCCCGGGACGCTCGGGGTCGGACCAGTACTTC. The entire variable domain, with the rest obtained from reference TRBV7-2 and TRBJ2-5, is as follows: GAGVSQSPSNKVTEKGKDVELRCDPISGHTALYWYRQSLGQGLEFLIYFQGNSAPDKSGLPSDRFSAERTGGSVSTLTIQRTQQEDSAVYLCASTPGRSGSDQYFGPGTRLLVL.

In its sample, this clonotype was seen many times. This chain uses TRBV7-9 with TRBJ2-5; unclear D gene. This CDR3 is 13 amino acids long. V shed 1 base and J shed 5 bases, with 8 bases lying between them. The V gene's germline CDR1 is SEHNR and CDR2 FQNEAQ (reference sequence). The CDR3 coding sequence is TGTGCCAGCAGCTTAGTCGGATCGGAGACCCAGTACTTC. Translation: CASSLVGSETQYF.

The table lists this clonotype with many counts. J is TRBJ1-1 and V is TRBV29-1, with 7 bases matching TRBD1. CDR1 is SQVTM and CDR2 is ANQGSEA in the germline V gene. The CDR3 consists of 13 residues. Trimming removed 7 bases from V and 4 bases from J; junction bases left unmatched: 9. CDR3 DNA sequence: TGCAGCGCTGCACAGGGGCAGGGCACTGAAGCTTTCTTT. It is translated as CSAAQGQGTEAFF.

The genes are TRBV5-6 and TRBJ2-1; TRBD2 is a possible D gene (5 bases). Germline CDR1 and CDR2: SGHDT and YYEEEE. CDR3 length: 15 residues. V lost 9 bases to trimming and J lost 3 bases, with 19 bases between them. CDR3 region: CAMGPGILCYNEQFF. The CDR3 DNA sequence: TGTGCCATGGGCCCCGGGATCCTCTGCTACAATGAGCAGTTCTTC.

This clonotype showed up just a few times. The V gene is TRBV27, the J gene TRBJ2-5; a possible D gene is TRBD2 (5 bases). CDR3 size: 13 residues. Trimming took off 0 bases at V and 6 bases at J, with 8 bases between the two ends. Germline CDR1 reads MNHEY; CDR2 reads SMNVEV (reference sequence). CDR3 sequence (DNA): TGTGCCAGCAGTTTATCGGAGGAGCAGACCCAGTACTTC. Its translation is CASSLSEEQTQYF.

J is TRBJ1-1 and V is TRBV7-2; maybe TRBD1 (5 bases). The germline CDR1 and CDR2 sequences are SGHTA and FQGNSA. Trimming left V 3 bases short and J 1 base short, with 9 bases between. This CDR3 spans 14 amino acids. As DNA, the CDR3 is TGTGCCAGCAGCTTCGACAGAGAGAACACTGAAGCTTTCTTT. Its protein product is CASSFDRENTEAFF.

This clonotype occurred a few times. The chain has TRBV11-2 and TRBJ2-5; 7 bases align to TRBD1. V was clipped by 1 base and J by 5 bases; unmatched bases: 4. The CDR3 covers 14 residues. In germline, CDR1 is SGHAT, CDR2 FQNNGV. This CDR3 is CASSLGTGYETQYF. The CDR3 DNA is TGTGCCAGCAGCTTAGGGACAGGCTACGAGACCCAGTACTTC.

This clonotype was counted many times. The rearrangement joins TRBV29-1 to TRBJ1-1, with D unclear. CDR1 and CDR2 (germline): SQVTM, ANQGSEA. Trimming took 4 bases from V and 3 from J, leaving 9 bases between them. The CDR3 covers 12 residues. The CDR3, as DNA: TGCAGCGTTGGTATTAGGGACACTGAAGCTTTCTTT. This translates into CSVGIRDTEAFF.

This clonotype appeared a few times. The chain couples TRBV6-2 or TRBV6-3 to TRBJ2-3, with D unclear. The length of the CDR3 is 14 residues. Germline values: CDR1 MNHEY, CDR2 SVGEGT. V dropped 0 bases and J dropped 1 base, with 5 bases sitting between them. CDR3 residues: CASSYSSGTDTQYF. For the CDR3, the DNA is TGTGCCAGCAGTTACTCTAGTGGCACAGATACGCAGTATTTT.

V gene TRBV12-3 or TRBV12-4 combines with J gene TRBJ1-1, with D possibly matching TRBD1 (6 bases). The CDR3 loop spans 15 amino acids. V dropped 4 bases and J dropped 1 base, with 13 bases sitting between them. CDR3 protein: CASSSWGRGNTEAFF. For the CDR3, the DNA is TGTGCCAGCAGTTCCTGGGGGCGCGGGAACACTGAAGCTTTCTTT.

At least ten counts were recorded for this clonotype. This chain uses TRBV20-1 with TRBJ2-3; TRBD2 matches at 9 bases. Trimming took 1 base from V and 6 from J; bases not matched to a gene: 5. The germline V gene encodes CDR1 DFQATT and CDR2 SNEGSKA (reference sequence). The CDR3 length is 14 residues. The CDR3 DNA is TGCAGTGCTAGAGGTCTAGCGGGATACGATACGCAGTATTTT. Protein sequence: CSARGLAGYDTQYF.

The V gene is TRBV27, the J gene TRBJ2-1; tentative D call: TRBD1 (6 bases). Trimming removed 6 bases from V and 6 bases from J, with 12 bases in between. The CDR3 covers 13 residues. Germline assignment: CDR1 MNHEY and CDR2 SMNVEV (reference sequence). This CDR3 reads CASSRQGFNEQFF. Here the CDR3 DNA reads TGTGCCAGCAGCCGGCAGGGGTTCAATGAGCAGTTCTTC.

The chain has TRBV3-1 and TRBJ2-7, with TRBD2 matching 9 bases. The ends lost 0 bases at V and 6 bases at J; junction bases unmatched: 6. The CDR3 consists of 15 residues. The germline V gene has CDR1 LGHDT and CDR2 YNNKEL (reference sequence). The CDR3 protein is CASSQEVAGAAEQYF. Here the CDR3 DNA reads TGTGCCAGCAGCCAAGAGGTAGCGGGAGCGGCCGAGCAGTACTTC.